These 32 T cell receptor beta chains were sequenced from one sample in a study of metastatic and nonmetastatic thyroid tumors. Using MiXCR, TCRdb re-called clones from the PCR reads. The data show some 41,000 clones, around 28% seen once. No patient had received any treatment before thyroid surgery. The source material was blood. The receptors were sampled from a male donor with papillary thyroid cancer or a benign thyroid nodule (not recorded which). Some clones in this sample may be carry-over from other donors' samples.

The rearrangement joins TRBV6-2 or TRBV6-3 to TRBJ2-2; D is unresolved. V gave up 7 bases and J gave up 2 bases, with 5 bases separating them. The CDR3 has 12 residues. Germline V gene sequence: CDR1 MNHEY, CDR2 SVGEGT. The CDR3 is CASIRNTGELFF. In DNA form, the CDR3 reads TGTGCCAGCATTCGTAACACCGGGGAGCTGTTTTTT.

This rearrangement joins TRBV20-1 to TRBJ2-7, with D tentatively TRBD1 (5 bases). Trimming removed 0 bases from V and 2 bases from J, with 14 bases in between. CDR3 length: 15 amino acids. Per the germline V gene, CDR1 is DFQATT and CDR2 is SNEGSKA (reference sequence). In DNA, the CDR3 is TGCAGTGCTAGAGATTTGGCAGGGCTACCCTACGAGCAGTACTTC. Translated: CSARDLAGLPYEQYF.

In this sample, this clone turned up a few times. The V call is TRBV6-9, the J call TRBJ1-1; D unresolved. Germline CDR1 and CDR2: MNHGY and SVAAGI. The CDR3 consists of 15 residues. V was shortened by 7 bases and J by 6 bases, with 21 bases between the two germline ends. CDR3 in DNA: TGTGCCAGCACTATCCATTCGGGCCGAAAGCCTGAAGCTTTCTTT. This encodes CASTIHSGRKPEAFF.

As concerns this clone: A read error may account for a junction end that differs from germline. The chain uses TRBV28 and TRBJ2-7; 10 bases line up with TRBD2. This CDR3 comprises 15 residues. The germline V gene encodes CDR1 MDHEN and CDR2 SYDVKM. Written as DNA, the CDR3 is TGTTCCAGCAGTCTCTCAGCGGGAGGGCCCTACGATAAGTACTTC. This encodes CSSSLSAGGPYDKYF.

In the case of this clone: This CDR3 fails to terminate in the conserved phenylalanine or tryptophan, so it likely reflects a read error. The gene calls are TRBV20-1 and TRBJ2-1, with 12 bases matching TRBD2. The V and J ends lost 5 bases and 6 bases, in that order; junction bases with no gene match: 11. Germline CDR1 reads DFQATT; CDR2 reads SNEGSKA (reference sequence). The CDR3 is 16 amino acids. Here the CDR3 DNA reads TGCAGTGCTTGCCCGACTAGCGGGAGAGGGGGCAATGAGCAGTTCATC. Its translation is CSACPTSGRGGNEQFI.

There are a few counts of this clone. The junction and the germline gene differ at one end; a read error may be behind it. The chain joins TRBV12-3 or TRBV12-4 to TRBJ1-5; possibly TRBD1 for D (5 bases). The CDR3 is made up of 14 amino acids. The CDR3 here is CASSFMGDSQPQRF. DNA for the CDR3: TGTGCCAGCAGTTTTATGGGGGATAGTCAGCCCCAGCGTTTT.

This clone was picked up many times. The chain links TRBV5-1 to TRBJ1-5; D not resolved. Germline V gene sequence: CDR1 SGHRS, CDR2 YFSETQ. Deletions cut 0 bases from V and 1 base from J, with 2 bases between. The CDR3 covers 13 residues. In nucleotides, the CDR3 is TGCGCCAGCAGCTTGGAGAGCAATCAGCCCCAGCATTTT. Its protein product is CASSLESNQPQHF.

V is TRBV9 and J is TRBJ2-1; 7 nucleotides line up with TRBD2. Germline V gene sequence: CDR1 SGDLS, CDR2 YYNGEE. CDR3 length: 15 amino acids. The trim removed 3 bases at V and 5 bases at J, leaving 8 bases unmatched. The CDR3 region has the DNA TGTGCCAGCAGCGAGGGACTATCGGGCGACAATGAGCAGTTCTTC. Its translation: CASSEGLSGDNEQFF. The full variable domain, rest sourced from reference TRBV9 and TRBJ2-1, is DSGVTQTPKHLITATGQRVTLRCSPRSGDLSVYWYQQSLDQGLQFLIQYYNGEERAKGNILERFSAQQFPDLHSELNLSSLELGDSALYFCASSEGLSGDNEQFFGPGTRLTVL.

This clone appeared many times. The chain couples TRBV6-1 to TRBJ1-4; D gene ambiguous. Germline-derived CDR1 and CDR2 are MNHNS and SASEGT. V lost 3 bases to trimming and J lost 2 bases, with 10 bases between them. The CDR3 consists of 15 residues. Here the CDR3 reads CASSDLPLTNEKLFF. Here the CDR3 DNA reads TGTGCCAGCAGTGATCTACCACTGACTAATGAAAAACTGTTTTTT.

This clone has ten or more counts. The rearrangement joins TRBV6-1 to TRBJ2-5; TRBD2 is a possible D gene (6 bases). Germline lookup yields CDR1 MNHNS and CDR2 SASEGT. CDR3 length: 13 residues. V was trimmed by 6 bases and J by 5 bases, leaving 13 bases between them. In nucleotides, the CDR3 is TGTGCCAGCAGAAAGCGGGTGGTTGAGACCCAGTACTTC. Translating it yields CASRKRVVETQYF.

The chain combines TRBV6-1 with TRBJ2-3, with 8 bases aligning to TRBD1. CDR3 size: 16 residues. J was trimmed by 5 bases and V by 3 bases; bases with no gene match: 10. Germline V gene data show CDR1 as MNHNS and CDR2 as SASEGT. The CDR3 nucleotides read TGTGCCAGCAGTGATGTTGGTGGGACAGGTCAAGATACGCAGTATTTT. Translated, it gives CASSDVGGTGQDTQYF.

This clone was detected ten times or more. One end of the junction varies from germline; a read error may be responsible. This sequence joins TRBV19 and TRBJ2-1; TRBD2 matches 8 bases. In germline, CDR1 is LNHDA, CDR2 SQIVND (reference sequence). The CDR3 has 15 amino acids. The CDR3 sequence is CASSITVGRVNGQFF. The CDR3 region has the DNA TGTGCCAGTAGTATCACTGTCGGGAGGGTTAATGGGCAGTTCTTC.

The chain uses TRBV5-1 and TRBJ1-6; D is perhaps TRBD1 (5 bases). CDR1 is SGHRS and CDR2 is YFSETQ in the germline V gene. The CDR3 runs 13 residues. The V gene lost 6 bases and the J gene lost 9 bases, with 13 bases spanning the gap. The chain's CDR3 is CASKAGSGSPLHF. The DNA for the CDR3 is TGCGCCAGCAAGGCAGGGAGCGGTTCACCCCTCCACTTT. Full variable domain (rest looked up from reference TRBV5-1 and TRBJ1-6): KAGVTQTPRYLIKTRGQQVTLSCSPISGHRSVSWYQQTPGQGLQFLFEYFSETQRNKGNFPGRFSGRQFSNSRSEMNVSTLELGDSALYLCASKAGSGSPLHFGNGTRLTVT.

This clone was seen more than once but under ten times. The V gene is TRBV12-3 or TRBV12-4, the J gene TRBJ2-7, with a possible D match to TRBD2 (6 bases). Deletions cut 7 bases from V and 1 base from J, with 8 bases between. CDR3 length: 12 amino acids. For the CDR3, the DNA is TGTGCCAGCATGGGGGGATCCTACGAGCAGTACTTC. Amino acids: CASMGGSYEQYF.

At least ten counts were recorded for this clone. This chain connects TRBV15 to TRBJ1-3; no firm D call. Trimming removed 3 bases at V and 0 bases at J, with 12 bases between. The CDR3 totals 16 residues. Germline-derived CDR1 and CDR2 are LNHNV and YYDKDF (reference sequence). CDR3 coding DNA: TGTGCCACCAGCAGCAGCCAGGCGTCCTCTGGAAACACCATATATTTT. Translation gives CATSSSQASSGNTIYF.

This clone turned up a few times. The chain has TRBV6-1 and TRBJ2-6, with D maybe TRBD2 (6 bases). The V gene lost 9 bases and the J gene lost 0 bases, with 12 bases spanning the gap. The CDR3 is 15 residues long. Germline V gene lookup returns CDR1 MNHNS and CDR2 SASEGT. This CDR3 is CASIAGLSGANVLTF. As DNA, the CDR3 is TGTGCCAGTATCGCGGGACTCTCTGGGGCCAACGTCCTGACTTTC.

This clone was seen only a few times. A much larger clone lies one base from this, so it may be a read error. The V call is TRBV28, the J call TRBJ1-1, with unresolved D. Germline assignment: CDR1 MDHEN and CDR2 SYDVKM. The CDR3 has 12 amino acids. The CDR3 DNA sequence: TGTGTCAGCAGTTTAGCCGTGGTTGAAGCTTTCTTT. It is translated as CVSSLAVVEAFF. Full variable domain (outside the CDR3, taken from reference TRBV28 and TRBJ1-1): DVKVTQSSRYLVKRTGEKVFLECVQDMDHENMFWYRQDPGLGLRLIYFSYDVKMKEKGDIPEGYSVSREKKERFSLILESASTNQTSMYLCVSSLAVVEAFFGQGTRLTVV.

The chain combines TRBV7-2 with TRBJ2-3; no reliable D call. V was pared by 2 bases and J by 4 bases, with 10 bases between. CDR3 length: 14 amino acids. From germline, CDR1 is SGHTA and CDR2 FQGNSA. The CDR3 protein is CASSLLEMADTQYF. CDR3 nucleotides: TGTGCCAGCAGCTTACTAGAAATGGCAGATACGCAGTATTTT. The full variable domain, its missing parts supplied by reference TRBV7-2 and TRBJ2-3, is GAGVSQSPSNKVTEKGKDVELRCDPISGHTALYWYRQSLGQGLEFLIYFQGNSAPDKSGLPSDRFSAERTGGSVSTLTIQRTQQEDSAVYLCASSLLEMADTQYFGPGTRLTVL.

In its sample, this clone was seen a few times. This chain uses TRBV28 with TRBJ1-3; D gene uncertain. The CDR3 has 14 residues. V was shortened by 5 bases and J by 8 bases, with 16 bases between the two germline ends. Germline values: CDR1 MDHEN, CDR2 SYDVKM. CDR3: CASSPLDREDTIYF. The CDR3 DNA sequence: TGTGCCAGCAGTCCCTTGGATCGGGAAGACACCATATATTTT.

In its sample, this clone was seen a few times. Its ends do not fully match the called genes, so a read error is possible. The CDR3 sequence: CASSLGQSYELYF. The CDR3 region has the DNA TGTGCAAGCAGCTTAGGTCAAAGCTACGAGCTGTACTTC. The gene calls are TRBV13 and TRBJ2-7; D ambiguous. Looked up from germline, CDR1 is PRHDT and CDR2 is FYEKMQ (reference sequence). The CDR3 length is 13 residues.

This clone occurred many times. J is TRBJ2-2 and V is TRBV24-1; 10 nucleotides align to TRBD2. The length of the CDR3 is 14 residues. From germline, CDR1 is KGHDR and CDR2 SFDVKD. V dropped 4 bases and J dropped 8; count of bases not matched to a gene: 3. CDR3: CATSESSGSGELFF. The CDR3 DNA is TGTGCCACCAGTGAGTCTAGCGGGAGTGGGGAGCTGTTTTTT.

The chain couples TRBV27 to TRBJ2-2, with TRBD1 identical over 7 bases. The V gene end was trimmed by 5 bases and the J gene end by 0 bases; junction bases not matched to a gene: 9. Per the germline V gene, CDR1 is MNHEY and CDR2 is SMNVEV (reference sequence). This CDR3 has 17 amino acids. CDR3 loop: CASSEFGTDPNTGELFF. The CDR3 coding sequence is TGTGCCAGCAGTGAATTTGGGACAGACCCGAACACCGGGGAGCTGTTTTTT.

This clone was seen at least ten times. The rearrangement uses TRBV11-2 and TRBJ2-1; D is possibly TRBD2 (5 bases). Germline V CDR1 and CDR2: SGHAT, FQNNGV. The V end lost 0 bases, the J end lost 0 bases, and 9 bases lay between the germline ends. The CDR3 is 16 residues long. The CDR3, as DNA: TGTGCCAGCAGCTTAGATGTTGGGAGCTCCTACAATGAGCAGTTCTTC. Translated, it gives CASSLDVGSSYNEQFF.

This clone was detected ten times or more. The rearrangement links TRBV7-9 to TRBJ1-2; D not resolved. Germline CDR1 and CDR2: SEHNR and FQNEAQ (reference sequence). The CDR3 runs 14 residues. V lost 5 bases and J lost 0, with 10 bases in between. In nucleotides, the CDR3 is TGTGCCAGCAGCCGCAGCTTACCTAACTATGGCTACACCTTC. This codes for CASSRSLPNYGYTF.

Concerning this clone itself: One end of the junction does not line up with germline, which may come from a read error. The chain employs TRBV7-2 and TRBJ2-5, with D unresolved. Germline assignment: CDR1 SGHTA and CDR2 FQGNSA. The CDR3 length is 11 residues. The CDR3 DNA reads TGTGCCAGCAGCCCAGGCGAGACCCATTACTTC. Amino acids: CASSPGETHYF.

The table lists this clone with a few counts. This chain links TRBV28 with TRBJ2-1; TRBD2 matches 7 bases. Looked up from germline, CDR1 is MDHEN and CDR2 is SYDVKM. V dropped 7 bases and J dropped 5; count of bases not matched to a gene: 17. This CDR3 spans 17 amino acids. CDR3 coding DNA: TGTGCCAGCACTCCCCCGGGGTGCGGGAGACCCCACAATGAGCAGTTCTTC. Translated, it gives CASTPPGCGRPHNEQFF.

This sequence joins TRBV11-1 and TRBJ1-6; 8 bases map to TRBD1. Germline CDR1 and CDR2: SGHAT and FQDESV (reference sequence). V lost 7 bases and J lost 9; bases outside the gene matches: 8. This CDR3 contains 14 residues. The CDR3 sequence: CASNPTGVTSPLHF. DNA for the CDR3: TGTGCCAGCAACCCGACAGGGGTCACTTCACCCCTCCACTTT.

Ten or more counts support this clone. Just one base apart from a much larger clone, this may be a read error. This chain uses TRBV30 with TRBJ1-4, with a weak D call TRBD1 (5 bases). The germline V gene encodes CDR1 GTSNPN and CDR2 SVGIG (reference sequence). This CDR3 is 15 amino acids long. The germline V and J ends were trimmed by 5 bases and 7 bases, with 20 bases remaining between them. CDR3 region: CAWGSGGGSGEKLFF. In DNA, the CDR3 is TGTGCCTGGGGCTCCGGTGGGGGGAGCGGTGAAAAACTGTTTTTT.

This clone has at least ten counts. The CDR3 is CASSFGLAGFKRSYNEQFF. In DNA, the CDR3 is TGTGCCAGCAGCTTCGGACTAGCGGGCTTTAAGAGGTCCTACAATGAGCAGTTCTTC. The rearrangement links TRBV7-9 to TRBJ2-1; 11 positions agree with TRBD2. This CDR3 spans 19 amino acids. Germline V gives CDR1 SEHNR, CDR2 FQNEAQ (reference sequence). J was trimmed by 1 base and V by 3 bases; bases with no gene match: 11.

This clone was seen at least ten times. V is TRBV10-2 and J is TRBJ2-7; 12 nucleotides match TRBD1. The J segment lost 6 bases and the V segment lost 8 bases, leaving 5 bases of the junction unmatched. Germline V lookup: CDR1 WSHSY, CDR2 SAAADI. This CDR3 is 13 amino acids long. In DNA, the CDR3 is TGCGCCAGCGGGACAGGGGGCATTGGCGAGCAGTACTTC. This encodes CASGTGGIGEQYF.

On this clone itself: The germline gene is not matched at one end of the junction; a read error may be the cause. The genes are TRBV20-1 and TRBJ2-3; D is unclear. The CDR3 is 16 residues long. Germline V gives CDR1 DFQATT, CDR2 SNEGSKA (reference sequence). The CDR3: CSARVITEARTDTQYF. The CDR3 coding sequence is TGCAGTGCTAGAGTTATTACAGAGGCCCGCACAGATACCCAGTATTTT.

The genes are TRBV6-2 or TRBV6-3 and TRBJ2-7; D is uncertain. Trimming shortened V by 3 bases and J by 4 bases, and 10 bases separated the two germline ends. This CDR3 is 13 amino acids long. Germline V gene data show CDR1 as MNHEY and CDR2 as SVGEGT. CDR3 sequence reads: CASSYETRYEQYF. CDR3 sequence (DNA): TGTGCCAGCAGTTATGAAACTCGATACGAGCAGTACTTC.